Described below is a single TCR beta chain sequence and its context. The data are from a study of shared clonotypes between healthy human individuals. The method was immunoSEQ multiplex PCR; TCRdb's version includes in-frame clones alone and lacks a portion of them. The table shows some 1,100,000 clones, with approximately 80% occurring only once. This receptor was taken from a man aged 18 to 29 in good health. Some clones in this sample may be carry-over from other donors' samples. The sample taken for sequencing was memory CD4+ T cells from PBMCs. Subset indicated: CD45RA-negative fraction.

CDR3 sequence (DNA): TGTGCCAGCTCCCCTAGCGGGAGGTTAGGGGAGCTGTTTTTT. Encoded protein: CASSPSGRLGELFF. This chain uses TRBV6-1 with TRBJ2-2; 11 nucleotides match TRBD2. Trimming took 8 bases from V and 8 from J; bases not matched to a gene: 7. CDR3 size: 14 residues. Germline-derived CDR1 and CDR2 are MNHNS and SASEGT.